This record looks at one T cell receptor (beta chain) sequence and its context. Its antigen remains unknown. This CDR3 spans 14 amino acids. Germline V gene sequence: CDR1 SGHTA, CDR2 FQGNSA. Trimming cost V 4 bases and J 3 bases; bases outside gene matches: 5. This entry is derived from a study of beta chain features in type 1 diabetes. Study-level findings and limits: For patients and controls alike, PCR might favor shorter templates to the same degree.

Since all of the isolated RNA was reverse transcribed, expressed TCRB transcripts were what got sequenced. Only in-frame clones appear in the TCRdb table, and some are missing; sequencing was by immunoSEQ multiplex PCR. The sample includes about 130,000 clones, about 10% of them seen just once. The chain uses TRBV7-2 and TRBJ2-7; 8 nucleotides line up with TRBD2. Sequences were obtained from central memory CD4+ T cells from blood. The TCR was taken from a man between 18 and 35 years old in good health. The CDR3 is CASSSFGGDYEQYF. The CDR3 bases are TGTGCCAGCAGCTCCTTCGGGGGGGACTACGAGCAGTACTTC.